The 13 T cell receptor beta chains below were found in one sample sequenced in a study of blood T cell repertoires in COVID-19. The repertoire was sequenced with immunoSEQ multiplex PCR; TCRdb's copy has only in-frame clones and lacks some. The sample contains approximately 54,000 clones, about nine tenths of which appear only once. Sequenced sample: peripheral blood. Every receptor here comes from a woman aged 35 to 49 with active COVID-19.

J is TRBJ2-5 and V is TRBV3-1 (or the pseudogene TRBV3-2), with D perhaps matching TRBD2 (6 bases). V was cut by 0 bases and J by 7 bases, with 12 bases left in between. There are 14 residues in the CDR3. CDR1 and CDR2 from the germline V gene are LGHDT and YNNKEL (reference sequence). The CDR3 spells CASSQDYGGATQYF. CDR3 in DNA: TGTGCCAGCAGCCAAGATTACGGCGGGGCGACCCAGTACTTC.

The chain links TRBV27 to TRBJ2-7; TRBD1 matches at 8 bases. The CDR3 consists of 15 residues. V lost 2 bases and J lost 3; bases outside the gene matches: 6. Germline lookup yields CDR1 MNHEY and CDR2 SMNVEV (reference sequence). The CDR3 DNA is TGTGCCAGCAGTTTAAGCGGACAGGGTCTCTACGAGCAGTACTTC. It translates to CASSLSGQGLYEQYF.

CDR3 sequence (DNA): TGTGCCAGCTCACAGCGCCGGGACAGCTTTAGCGAGCAGTACTTC. This codes for CASSQRRDSFSEQYF. The V gene is TRBV18, the J gene TRBJ2-7; 7 bases align to TRBD1. The CDR3 contains 15 residues. CDR1 and CDR2 from the germline V gene are KGHSH and LQKENI. Trimming removed 4 bases from V and 6 bases from J; junction bases left unmatched: 12.

This clone is a singleton in its sample. The chain couples TRBV19 to TRBJ1-5; TRBD1 matches at 12 bases. J lost 0 bases, V lost 9 bases, and 6 bases had no gene match. Germline assignment: CDR1 LNHDA and CDR2 SQIVND (reference sequence). The CDR3 extends over 16 amino acids. CDR3 loop: CASGTGGFGSNQPQHF. CDR3 coding DNA: TGTGCCAGCGGGACAGGGGGCTTCGGTAGCAATCAGCCCCAGCATTTT.

The gene calls are TRBV5-1 and TRBJ2-2; D may be TRBD1 (5 bases). Trimming stripped 5 bases from V and 5 bases from J, with 10 bases between. The CDR3 contains 13 residues. Germline values: CDR1 SGHRS, CDR2 YFSETQ. The CDR3 protein is CASREGVTGELFF. CDR3 DNA sequence: TGCGCCAGCAGAGAAGGGGTTACCGGGGAGCTGTTTTTT.

The V and J genes are TRBV6-5 and TRBJ2-7, with TRBD2 identical over 14 bases. The CDR3 is 12 residues long. V lost 10 bases, J lost 10 bases, and 6 bases stayed unmatched. In germline, CDR1 is MNHEY, CDR2 SVGAGI. CDR3 sequence (DNA): TGTGCCATCGCGACTAGCGGGGGGGCCCAGTACTTC. The encoded protein is CAIATSGGAQYF.

The chain carries TRBV6-2 or TRBV6-3 and TRBJ1-2; D uncertain. Germline lookup yields CDR1 MNHEY and CDR2 SVGEGT. The CDR3 is 15 amino acids. The V end was cut by 0 bases, the J end by 0 bases, with 8 bases between. The CDR3 here is CASSYSSWPNYGYTF. The CDR3 region has the DNA TGTGCCAGCAGTTACTCGTCCTGGCCTAACTATGGCTACACCTTC.

This clone was detected only once. This rearrangement joins TRBV20-1 to TRBJ2-1, with D possibly being TRBD1 or TRBD2 (5 bases each). Trimming shortened V by 3 bases and J by 14 bases, and 14 bases separated the two germline ends. Germline V gene lookup returns CDR1 DFQATT and CDR2 SNEGSKA (reference sequence). CDR3 length: 11 amino acids. CDR3 nucleotides: TGCAGTGCTAGTGAGGGGCCCCTAAAGTTCTTC. It codes for CSASEGPLKFF.

The chain has TRBV9 and TRBJ1-2; D is possibly TRBD1 (5 bases). V was clipped by 4 bases and J by 4 bases, with 14 bases between them. The V gene's germline CDR1 is SGDLS and CDR2 YYNGEE. CDR3 size: 14 residues. CDR3 region: CASSLGEGRYGYTF. Written as DNA, the CDR3 is TGTGCCAGCAGCCTGGGGGAGGGCCGCTATGGCTACACCTTC. The full variable domain, rest sourced from reference TRBV9 and TRBJ1-2, is DSGVTQTPKHLITATGQRVTLRCSPRSGDLSVYWYQQSLDQGLQFLIQYYNGEERAKGNILERFSAQQFPDLHSELNLSSLELGDSALYFCASSLGEGRYGYTFGSGTRLTVV.

The chain joins TRBV7-6 to TRBJ2-7; 9 nucleotides line up with TRBD1. From germline, CDR1 is SGHVS and CDR2 FNYEAQ. The CDR3 length is 14 residues. V lost 5 bases, J lost 7 bases, and 9 bases stayed unmatched. The CDR3 loop reads CASSPGNRGQEQYF. The CDR3 DNA is TGTGCCAGCAGCCCCGGAAACAGGGGGCAGGAGCAGTACTTC.

The J gene is TRBJ1-1, the V gene TRBV7-3, with D perhaps matching TRBD1 (6 bases). This CDR3 is 14 amino acids long. Germline assignment: CDR1 SGHTA and CDR2 FQGTGA. The germline V and J ends were trimmed by 6 bases and 1 base, with 12 bases remaining between them. CDR3 in amino acids: CASSPGHSNTEAFF. CDR3 in DNA: TGTGCCAGCAGTCCGGGACATTCGAACACTGAAGCTTTCTTT.

The V gene is TRBV5-1, the J gene TRBJ2-1; 12 nucleotides match TRBD2. V lost 0 bases, J lost 6 bases, and 4 bases stayed unmatched. CDR1 and CDR2 from the germline V gene are SGHRS and YFSETQ. The CDR3 totals 16 residues. This CDR3 reads CASSLGASGGANEQFF. CDR3 nucleotide sequence: TGCGCCAGCAGCTTGGGAGCTAGCGGGGGGGCCAATGAGCAGTTCTTC.

The V gene is TRBV2, the J gene TRBJ1-1, with a weak D call TRBD1 (5 bases). Germline CDR1 and CDR2: SNHLY and FYNNEI. V was pared by 4 bases and J by 7 bases, with 13 bases between. The CDR3 has 13 amino acids. The CDR3 DNA reads TGTGCCAGCAGTGCCGTCAGGGCCGGTGAAGCTTTCTTT. Its protein product is CASSAVRAGEAFF.